The present entry profiles one TCR beta chain with its context. Its target is not known. Libraries were prepared by immunoSEQ multiplex PCR; TCRdb keeps only in-frame clonotypes and omits some of them. Among thousands of clones, just under 95% were seen once, and the ten largest hold roughly 5.2%. This entry is derived from a study of T cell clonotyping in hematopoietic cell transplantation. Study outcomes and limitations: After transplant, recipient diversity fell while pathologically expanded clonotypes grew through day 180. Without cell sorting, CD4 versus CD8 contributions remain unresolved. Few recipient clonotypes overlapped donors; over 95% were de novo at given depth. Graft donor and pretransplant recipient Inverse Simpson Index values predicted broader posttransplant TCR diversity.

CDR3 size: 14 residues. V was pared by 6 bases and J by 1 base, with 13 bases between. Germline CDR1 reads SNHLY; CDR2 reads FYNNEI. V gene TRBV2 combines with J gene TRBJ2-7; D is unclear. Source: peripheral blood mononuclear cells, taken 30 days after allogeneic stem cell transplant. The sequence came from a male patient aged 65-79 years who had an allogeneic stem cell transplant from an unrelated donor, so T cells may come from the graft donor. Some clones in this sample may be carry-over from other donors' samples. This CDR3 reads CASSTPGGSYEQYF. In DNA, the CDR3 is TGTGCCAGCAGCACCCCAGGCGGTTCCTACGAGCAGTACTTC.